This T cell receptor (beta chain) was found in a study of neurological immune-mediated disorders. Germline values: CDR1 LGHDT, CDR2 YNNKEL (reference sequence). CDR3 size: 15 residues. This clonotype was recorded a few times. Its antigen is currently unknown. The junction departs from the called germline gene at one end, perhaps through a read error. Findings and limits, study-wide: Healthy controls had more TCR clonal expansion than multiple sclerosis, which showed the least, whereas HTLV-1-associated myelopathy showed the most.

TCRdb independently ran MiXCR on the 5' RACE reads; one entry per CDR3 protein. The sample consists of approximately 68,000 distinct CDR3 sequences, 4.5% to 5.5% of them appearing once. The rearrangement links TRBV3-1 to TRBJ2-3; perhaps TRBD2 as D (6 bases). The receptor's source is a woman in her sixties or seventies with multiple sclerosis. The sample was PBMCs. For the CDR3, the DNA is TGTGCCAACAGCCAAGGTCCTAGCGGCACAGATACGCAGTATTTT. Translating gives CANSQGPSGTDTQYF.